This T cell receptor (beta chain) was captured by sequencing in a study of blood T cell repertoires in COVID-19. Study overall: Specimens from acute and convalescent COVID-19 originated in the United States, Italy and Spain.

The method was immunoSEQ multiplex PCR; TCRdb's version includes in-frame clones alone and lacks a portion of them. The sample has fewer than 400,000 clones, approximately 87% seen once. The receptor was derived from a woman younger than 45 with COVID-19, enrolled during active disease. The material sequenced was peripheral blood.

For the CDR3, the DNA is TGTGCCAGCAATTCCAGGGCCTACGAGCAGTACTTC. Translating it yields CASNSRAYEQYF. The chain has TRBV6-5 and TRBJ2-7; tentative D call: TRBD1 (5 bases). The CDR3 sequence is 12 residues long. The V end was cut by 7 bases, the J end by 2 bases, with 9 bases between. The germline gives CDR1 MNHEY, CDR2 SVGAGI.